The 14 T cell receptor beta chains reported below all come from one sample, sequenced in a study of blood T cell repertoires in COVID-19 (dated by TCRdb to about 2020). Receptors were amplified or captured by the immunoSEQ multiplex PCR assay. Entries here come from immuneACCESS through TCRdb and include only in-frame sequences with V and J called. Some clones fail to appear in such tables; in the studies checked, an unresolved V gene covers under half of the shortfall, and the cause of the remainder is unknown. The sample table shows over 200,000 clones, and roughly 87% are seen once. About 2% of the sample goes to the ten largest clones. The specimen was peripheral blood. These TCRs come from a man aged 35-49 years with active or convalescent COVID-19.

This chain links TRBV19 with TRBJ1-1; 8 bases are shared with TRBD1. The CDR3 is 14 amino acids. Germline trimming cut 6 bases from V and 6 bases from J; bases unmatched to any gene: 9. Germline CDR1 LNHDA, CDR2 SQIVND (reference sequence). CDR3: CASRRDRGLAEAFF. The CDR3 bases are TGTGCCAGTAGAAGAGACAGGGGCCTAGCTGAAGCTTTCTTT.

The genes are TRBV5-1 and TRBJ1-2; D remains ambiguous. This CDR3 comprises 17 residues. The V gene lost 5 bases and the J gene lost 0 bases, with 20 bases spanning the gap. CDR1 and CDR2 (germline): SGHRS, YFSETQ. CDR3 region: CASREGPGGTTNYGYTF. In DNA form, the CDR3 reads TGCGCCAGCAGAGAGGGCCCGGGTGGCACCACTAACTATGGCTACACCTTC.

The chain couples TRBV19 to TRBJ1-5; TRBD1 aligns across 9 bases. The CDR3 is 17 residues long. With 4 bases clipped from V and 5 bases from J, the junction kept 12 bases outside the gene matches. Germline-derived CDR1 and CDR2 are LNHDA and SQIVND (reference sequence). CDR3 nucleotide sequence: TGTGCCAGTAGTAAACAAAAGGGACAGGGAGAGCATCAGCCCCAGCATTTT. This gives the protein CASSKQKGQGEHQPQHF. The full variable domain, its missing parts supplied by reference TRBV19 and TRBJ1-5, is DGGITQSPKYLFRKEGQNVTLSCEQNLNHDAMYWYRQDPGQGLRLIYYSQIVNDFQKGDIAEGYSVSREKKESFPLTVTSAQKNPTAFYLCASSKQKGQGEHQPQHFGDGTRLSIL.

The gene calls are TRBV2 and TRBJ2-3; the match to TRBD2 covers 11 bases. CDR3 length: 14 amino acids. Per the germline V gene, CDR1 is SNHLY and CDR2 is FYNNEI. V gave up 11 bases and J gave up 5 bases; unmatched junction bases: 9. In DNA, the CDR3 is TGTGCCGGGTTACTAGCGGGAGTGAAAGATACGCAGTATTTT. Translation gives CAGLLAGVKDTQYF.

The chain combines TRBV2 with TRBJ1-1; tentative D call: TRBD1 (5 bases). Deletions cut 5 bases from V and 0 bases from J, with 13 bases between. From germline, CDR1 is SNHLY and CDR2 FYNNEI. The CDR3 loop spans 15 amino acids. The CDR3 reads CASSLGRTLNTEAFF. The CDR3 DNA reads as TGTGCCAGCAGTTTGGGGAGGACATTGAACACTGAAGCTTTCTTT.

The chain joins TRBV30 to TRBJ2-1; 7 nucleotides agree with TRBD1. This CDR3 has 14 amino acids. Germline V gene lookup returns CDR1 GTSNPN and CDR2 SVGIG (reference sequence). The V and J ends lost 5 bases and 4 bases, in that order; junction bases with no gene match: 8. The CDR3 nucleotides read TGTGCCTGGGGGTACGGGACAGCTTACAATGAGCAGTTCTTC. Its translation: CAWGYGTAYNEQFF.

This clone has just a few counts. CDR3 loop: CASSQDGSGSGTDTQYF. In DNA, the CDR3 is TGTGCCAGCAGCCAAGATGGCAGCGGCAGTGGAACAGATACGCAGTATTTT. The chain employs TRBV4-2 and TRBJ2-3; possibly TRBD2 for D (5 bases). Germline CDR1 and CDR2: LGHNA and YNFKEQ. The CDR3 is 17 amino acids. Trimming left V 0 bases short and J 3 bases short, with 16 bases between.

The V call is TRBV6-1, the J call TRBJ1-5; no definite D call. The V end was cut by 3 bases, the J end by 0 bases, with 9 bases between. Germline CDR1 reads MNHNS; CDR2 reads SASEGT. There are 15 residues in the CDR3. The CDR3: CASSDDGNSNQPQHF. As DNA, the CDR3 is TGTGCCAGCAGTGACGACGGGAATAGCAATCAGCCCCAGCATTTT.

V is TRBV29-1 and J is TRBJ2-7; 12 positions agree with TRBD1. The trim removed 5 bases at V and 4 bases at J, leaving 9 bases unmatched. CDR1 is SQVTM, CDR2 ANQGSEA, per germline. The CDR3 totals 15 residues. CDR3 in amino acids: CSVNFGTGGIYEQYF. Written as DNA, the CDR3 is TGCAGCGTTAATTTCGGGACAGGGGGCATTTACGAGCAGTACTTC.

The chain is built from TRBV5-4 and TRBJ2-7, with a tentative D call TRBD2 (6 bases). In germline, CDR1 is SGHNT, CDR2 YYREEE (reference sequence). The CDR3 extends over 15 amino acids. V dropped 3 bases and J dropped 2 bases, with 15 bases sitting between them. The CDR3: CASSSTGVAPYEQYF. CDR3 nucleotide sequence: TGTGCCAGCAGCTCAACGGGGGTAGCCCCCTACGAGCAGTACTTC.

The J gene is TRBJ2-7, the V gene TRBV6-5, with D perhaps matching TRBD1 (5 bases). Germline V gene data show CDR1 as MNHEY and CDR2 as SVGAGI. Trimming stripped 5 bases from V and 3 bases from J, with 17 bases between. This CDR3 region has 15 residues. The CDR3 here is CASSRIGQGNYEQYF. DNA for the CDR3: TGTGCCAGCAGTCGCATAGGCCAGGGCAACTACGAGCAGTACTTC.

The rearrangement joins TRBV28 to TRBJ2-3, with TRBD1 matching over 9 bases. The junction had 9 bases not matched to a gene; V was cut back by 6 bases and J by 5 bases. The CDR3 consists of 15 residues. Germline loops: CDR1 MDHEN, CDR2 SYDVKM. CDR3 DNA: TGTGCCAGCAGCCCGGGACAGGGTCTCGAAGATACGCAGTATTTT. It encodes CASSPGQGLEDTQYF.

The J gene is TRBJ1-1, the V gene TRBV9; TRBD1 might be the D (5 bases). V lost 4 bases, J lost 0 bases, and 10 bases lay in between. Germline V lookup: CDR1 SGDLS, CDR2 YYNGEE. This CDR3 comprises 14 residues. The CDR3 loop is CASSKDTMNTEAFF. CDR3 DNA: TGTGCCAGCAGCAAGGACACCATGAACACTGAAGCTTTCTTT.

The rearrangement links TRBV7-7 to TRBJ2-7; 8 positions match TRBD1. This CDR3 is 13 amino acids long. V trimming: 4 bases; J trimming: 5 bases; junction bases outside the gene matches: 4. Germline CDR1 and CDR2: SSHAT and FNYEAQ (reference sequence). CDR3 in amino acids: CASSSGQAHEQYF. The CDR3, as DNA: TGTGCCAGCAGCTCGGGACAGGCCCACGAGCAGTACTTC.